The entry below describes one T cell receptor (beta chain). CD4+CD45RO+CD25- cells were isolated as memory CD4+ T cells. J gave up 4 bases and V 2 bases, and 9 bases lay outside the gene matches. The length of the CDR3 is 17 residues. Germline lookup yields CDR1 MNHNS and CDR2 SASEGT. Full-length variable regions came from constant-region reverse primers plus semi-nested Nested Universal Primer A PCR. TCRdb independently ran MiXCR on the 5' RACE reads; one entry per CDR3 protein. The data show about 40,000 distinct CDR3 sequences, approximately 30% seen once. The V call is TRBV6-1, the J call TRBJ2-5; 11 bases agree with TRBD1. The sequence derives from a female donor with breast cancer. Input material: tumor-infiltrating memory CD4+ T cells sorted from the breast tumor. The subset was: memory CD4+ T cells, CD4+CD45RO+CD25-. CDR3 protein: CASSELNFGTGGETQYF. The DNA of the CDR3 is TGTGCCAGCAGTGAATTGAACTTTGGGACAGGGGGAGAGACCCAGTACTTC.